The clone carrying this T cell receptor (beta chain) has a single count. What it recognizes is unknown. Listed TCR primers and previously described methods were used for bulk TCR libraries. TCRdb processed the PCR reads anew with MiXCR; each CDR3 protein has one entry. The sample holds about 98,000 distinct CDR3 sequences, around 37% seen once. The record originates from a study of molecular identifiers for immune sequencing clone quantification. Findings of the study overall: The share of molecules held by clones above 20 RNA copies was over 99% in effector cells and under 1% in naive cells. Spiked Jurkat TCR RNA from one cell was reportedly detectable among some 930,000 naive cells.

The authors sorted naive CD8 T cells as CD8+CD4-CCR7+CD45RA+. The sequence derives from a human donor in good health. Some libraries in this study had Jurkat cell RNA spiked in. The sequenced sample was naive CD8+ T cells from blood, with Jurkat cell RNA spiked in. Subset reported: FACS-sorted CD8+CD4-CCR7+CD45RA+ naive T cells.

In DNA, the CDR3 is TGTGCCAGCAGCCTAGGCAGCGGGAGTAGAGGCAATGAGCAGTTCTTC. Protein: CASSLGSGSRGNEQFF. J is TRBJ2-1 and V is TRBV7-6; 8 bases align to TRBD2. The CDR3 totals 16 residues. The trim removed 5 bases at V and 6 bases at J, leaving 12 bases unmatched. Germline loops: CDR1 SGHVS, CDR2 FNYEAQ.